One and the same sample provided the 24 T cell receptor beta chains below, sequenced in a study of blood T cell repertoires in COVID-19. Sequenced by immunoSEQ multiplex PCR; TCRdb stores in-frame clones only, minus some. This sample yields more than 100,000 clones, of which 87% are seen a single time; roughly 30% belongs to the top ten. Source material: peripheral blood. These receptors originate from a woman aged 70-85 years with acute or convalescent COVID-19.

Here the CDR3 reads CASSTGQRGERLFF. The CDR3 coding sequence is TGTGCCAGTAGTACCGGACAGCGGGGGGAGAGACTGTTTTTT. The chain couples TRBV19 to TRBJ1-4, with a weak D call TRBD1 (6 bases). V was clipped by 4 bases and J by 13 bases, with 19 bases between them. The CDR3 consists of 14 residues. The germline gives CDR1 LNHDA, CDR2 SQIVND (reference sequence).

V usage is TRBV30 and J usage is TRBJ1-6, with TRBD1 matching over 9 bases. The CDR3 has 17 amino acids. CDR1 GTSNPN and CDR2 SVGIG come from the germline V gene (reference sequence). V was clipped by 1 base and J by 9 bases; unmatched bases: 13. CDR3 sequence reads: CAWSGRRSGTGLSPLHF. CDR3 nucleotides: TGTGCCTGGAGTGGCCGAAGATCCGGGACAGGGCTTTCACCCCTCCACTTT.

The rearrangement uses TRBV28 and TRBJ2-7; TRBD1 matches 9 bases. This CDR3 spans 15 amino acids. Germline V gene lookup returns CDR1 MDHEN and CDR2 SYDVKM. V was pared by 7 bases and J by 5 bases, with 12 bases of the junction left unmatched. The CDR3 reads CASTTTGQGYHEQYF. The CDR3 coding sequence is TGTGCCAGCACCACGACCGGACAGGGGTACCACGAGCAGTACTTC.

The chain uses TRBV5-1 and TRBJ1-2; 8 positions match TRBD1. The J segment lost 8 bases and the V segment lost 4 bases, leaving 10 bases of the junction unmatched. This CDR3 comprises 14 residues. The germline CDR1 and CDR2 sequences are SGHRS and YFSETQ. Written as DNA, the CDR3 is TGCGCCAGCAGCGAGGCCGGGACAGGCGGAGGCTACACCTTC. Amino acid sequence: CASSEAGTGGGYTF.

The genes are TRBV10-3 and TRBJ2-1, with TRBD2 identical over 10 bases. This CDR3 spans 19 amino acids. Germline V gives CDR1 ENHRY, CDR2 SYGVKD. The trim removed 2 bases at V and 0 bases at J, leaving 10 bases unmatched. The CDR3 coding sequence is TGTGCCATCAGTGAGCCAACCGGACTAGCGGCGAGCTCCTACAATGAGCAGTTCTTC. Its protein product is CAISEPTGLAASSYNEQFF.

As to this clone: Other DNA sequences within the sample encode an identical CDR3. V gene TRBV18 combines with J gene TRBJ1-2; D is possibly TRBD1 (5 bases). The CDR3 is made up of 13 amino acids. Germline loops: CDR1 KGHSH, CDR2 LQKENI. V lost 3 bases and J 1 base, leaving 6 bases between the germline ends. The CDR3 nucleotides read TGTGCCAGCTCACCCGACAGTAACTATGGCTACACCTTC. Translated, it gives CASSPDSNYGYTF. The whole variable domain, remainder taken from reference TRBV18 and TRBJ1-2, is NAGVMQNPRHLVRRRGQEARLRCSPMKGHSHVYWYRQLPEEGLKFMVYLQKENIIDESGMPKERFSAEFPKEGPSILRIQQVVRGDSAAYFCASSPDSNYGYTFGSGTRLTVV.

J is TRBJ1-1 and V is TRBV29-1; 7 nucleotides line up with TRBD1. The germline V gene has CDR1 SQVTM and CDR2 ANQGSEA. The length of the CDR3 is 14 residues. V dropped 6 bases and J dropped 0; count of bases not matched to a gene: 7. CDR3 sequence reads: CSVKDRLMNTEAFF. CDR3 nucleotide sequence: TGCAGCGTGAAGGACAGGCTGATGAACACTGAAGCTTTCTTT.

The chain couples TRBV5-4 to TRBJ2-3; TRBD2 aligns across 12 bases. The CDR3 is 18 residues long. Germline-derived CDR1 and CDR2 are SGHNT and YYREEE (reference sequence). V was clipped by 4 bases and J by 4 bases; unmatched bases: 13. CDR3 coding DNA: TGTGCCAGCAGCCCTCAGGGAGCTAGCGGGGGGGAGGCAGATACGCAGTATTTT. This codes for CASSPQGASGGEADTQYF. The full variable domain, in which reference TRBV5-4 and TRBJ2-3 provide the parts outside the CDR3, is ETGVTQSPTHLIKTRGQQVTLRCSSQSGHNTVSWYQQALGQGPQFIFQYYREEENGRGNFPPRFSGLQFPNYSSELNVNALELDDSALYLCASSPQGASGGEADTQYFGPGTRLTVL.

The chain employs TRBV3-1 (or the pseudogene TRBV3-2) and TRBJ1-1; no firm D call. Germline CDR1 and CDR2: LGHDT and YNNKEL (reference sequence). Deletions cut 1 base from V and 5 bases from J, with 11 bases between. The CDR3 contains 14 residues. CDR3 region: CASSQVAGRTEAFF. DNA for the CDR3: TGTGCCAGCAGCCAAGTTGCGGGCCGGACTGAAGCTTTCTTT.

This clone was picked up one time. The chain combines TRBV2 with TRBJ1-1, with D possibly matching TRBD1 (6 bases). Trimming removed 6 bases from V and 0 bases from J, with 14 bases in between. In germline, CDR1 is SNHLY, CDR2 FYNNEI. The CDR3 spans 15 residues. As DNA, the CDR3 is TGTGCCAGCAGCGAGGACAGTTTTATGAACACTGAAGCTTTCTTT. Protein: CASSEDSFMNTEAFF.

V is TRBV27 and J is TRBJ1-1, with 9 bases matching TRBD1. V shed 6 bases and J 5 bases; nucleotides not matched to a gene: 7. CDR1 is MNHEY, CDR2 SMNVEV, per germline (reference sequence). This CDR3 is built from 14 residues. The CDR3 spells CASSRDREGTEAFF. CDR3 in DNA: TGTGCCAGCAGCCGGGACAGGGAGGGGACTGAAGCTTTCTTT.

V and J are TRBV6-6 and TRBJ1-6, with a tentative D call TRBD1 (5 bases). Germline CDR1 is MNHNY and CDR2 is SVGAGI (reference sequence). The CDR3 covers 12 residues. V was pared by 7 bases and J by 12 bases, with 13 bases between. Here the CDR3 DNA reads TGTGCCAGCAATATACCAGGGCTACCCCTCCACTTT. Amino acids: CASNIPGLPLHF.

The chain recombines TRBV5-1 with TRBJ1-1; 7 bases agree with TRBD1. The length of the CDR3 is 16 residues. Trimming cost V 4 bases and J 1 base; bases outside gene matches: 10. CDR1 is SGHRS and CDR2 is YFSETQ in the germline V gene. The DNA for the CDR3 is TGCGCCAGCAGCATTTACCAGGGGGAACGGAACACTGAAGCTTTCTTT. Its protein is CASSIYQGERNTEAFF.

DNA for the CDR3: TGCGCCAGCAGCCCGCAGGGGGGTGCGAATGAAAAACTGTTTTTT. It specifies CASSPQGGANEKLFF. The chain employs TRBV5-1 and TRBJ1-4; TRBD1 aligns across 7 bases. This CDR3 spans 15 amino acids. V shed 4 bases and J 5 bases; nucleotides not matched to a gene: 8. Germline V gene sequence: CDR1 SGHRS, CDR2 YFSETQ.

The rearrangement joins TRBV6-5 to TRBJ1-2; no definite D call. This CDR3 region has 13 residues. The V end lost 2 bases, the J end lost 3 bases, and 7 bases lay between the germline ends. Germline V gene data show CDR1 as MNHEY and CDR2 as SVGAGI. The DNA for the CDR3 is TGTGCCAGCAGTTACGGCCAGTACTATGGCTACACCTTC. Translating gives CASSYGQYYGYTF.

The chain joins TRBV25-1 to TRBJ2-7; D remains ambiguous. Germline-derived CDR1 and CDR2 are MGHDK and SYGVNS. The V end lost 5 bases, the J end lost 0 bases, and 5 bases lay between the germline ends. The CDR3 totals 12 residues. CDR3 in amino acids: CASSPSSYEQYF. DNA for the CDR3: TGTGCCAGCAGTCCTAGCTCCTACGAGCAGTACTTC.

The chain links TRBV28 to TRBJ2-7, with 10 bases aligning to TRBD2. CDR3 length: 16 residues. Germline V gives CDR1 MDHEN, CDR2 SYDVKM. Trimming cost V 5 bases and J 4 bases; bases outside gene matches: 11. For the CDR3, the DNA is TGTGCCAGCAGTAGTACAGAGCGGGGGGGCGTTTACGAGCAGTACTTC. This translates into CASSSTERGGVYEQYF.

The chain links TRBV28 to TRBJ2-7; the match to TRBD1 covers 7 bases. The CDR3 sequence is 16 residues long. J lost 3 bases, V lost 4 bases, and 12 bases had no gene match. CDR1 is MDHEN and CDR2 is SYDVKM in the germline V gene. The CDR3 loop reads CASSSGAGTAFYEQYF. CDR3 DNA sequence: TGTGCCAGCAGTTCCGGTGCCGGGACAGCCTTCTACGAGCAGTACTTC.

This clone was picked up one time. The rearrangement joins TRBV5-1 to TRBJ2-1; a weak D match, TRBD2 (6 bases). Germline CDR1 and CDR2: SGHRS and YFSETQ. Trimming removed 0 bases from V and 9 bases from J, with 10 bases in between. The CDR3 covers 13 residues. CDR3 bases: TGCGCCAGCAGCTTGGAGAGGGGAGGTGAGCAGTTCTTC. Translation: CASSLERGGEQFF.

The chain is built from TRBV5-4 and TRBJ1-1; D ambiguous. The CDR3 runs 15 residues. V was trimmed by 4 bases and J by 4 bases, leaving 17 bases between them. The germline gives CDR1 SGHNT, CDR2 YYREEE (reference sequence). The CDR3 sequence is CASSPASQKRTEAFF. CDR3 sequence (DNA): TGTGCCAGCAGCCCTGCGAGCCAGAAGCGCACTGAAGCTTTCTTT.

The rearrangement uses TRBV19 and TRBJ2-2, with D maybe TRBD2 (6 bases). The germline gives CDR1 LNHDA, CDR2 SQIVND (reference sequence). V dropped 5 bases and J dropped 4 bases, with 17 bases sitting between them. The CDR3 sequence is 16 residues long. CDR3 bases: TGTGCCAGTAGTGTAAGAGGTCTAGCGCCCACCGGGGAGCTGTTTTTT. Translating gives CASSVRGLAPTGELFF.

The CDR3 here is CASSQVQLAGLDTQYF. DNA of the CDR3: TGCGCCAGCAGCCAAGTCCAACTAGCGGGGTTGGATACGCAGTATTTT. V is TRBV4-1 and J is TRBJ2-3, with TRBD2 matching 10 bases. V shed 1 base, J shed 6 bases, and the junction held 7 bases outside the gene matches. The CDR3 loop spans 16 amino acids. Germline V gene sequence: CDR1 MGHRA, CDR2 YSYEKL.

The chain uses TRBV18 and TRBJ1-2; D might be TRBD1 (5 bases). Trimming took 2 bases from V and 4 from J, leaving 17 bases between them. The germline V gene encodes CDR1 KGHSH and CDR2 LQKENI. The CDR3 has 16 amino acids. The CDR3 region is CASSPGQGELSYGYTF. The CDR3 region has the DNA TGTGCCAGCTCACCAGGCCAGGGTGAGTTATCCTATGGCTACACCTTC.

The CDR3 bases are TGTGCCAGCAGCCAAGATCAGGGGGCTGGAAACACCATATATTTT. Protein product: CASSQDQGAGNTIYF. This chain uses TRBV4-2 with TRBJ1-3; 7 bases align to TRBD1. The CDR3 extends over 15 amino acids. The V gene's germline CDR1 is LGHNA and CDR2 YNFKEQ. J was trimmed by 2 bases and V by 0 bases; bases with no gene match: 1.